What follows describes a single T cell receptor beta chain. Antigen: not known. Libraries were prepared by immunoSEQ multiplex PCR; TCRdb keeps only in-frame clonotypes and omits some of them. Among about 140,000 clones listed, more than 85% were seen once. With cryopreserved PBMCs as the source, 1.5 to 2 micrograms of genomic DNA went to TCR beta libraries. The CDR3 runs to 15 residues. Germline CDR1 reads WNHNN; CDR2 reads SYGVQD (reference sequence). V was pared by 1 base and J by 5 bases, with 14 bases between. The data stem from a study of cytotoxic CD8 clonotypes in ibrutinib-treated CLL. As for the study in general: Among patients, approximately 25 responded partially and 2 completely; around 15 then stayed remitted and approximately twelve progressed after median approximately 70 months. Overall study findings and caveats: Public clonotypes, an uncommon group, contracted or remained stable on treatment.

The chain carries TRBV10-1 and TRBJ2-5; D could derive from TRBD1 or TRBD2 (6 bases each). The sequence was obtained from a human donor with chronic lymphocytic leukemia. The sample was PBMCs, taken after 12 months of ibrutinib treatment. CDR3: CASSEFRGVGETQYF. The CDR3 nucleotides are TGCGCCAGCAGTGAGTTTAGGGGGGTCGGGGAGACCCAGTACTTC.